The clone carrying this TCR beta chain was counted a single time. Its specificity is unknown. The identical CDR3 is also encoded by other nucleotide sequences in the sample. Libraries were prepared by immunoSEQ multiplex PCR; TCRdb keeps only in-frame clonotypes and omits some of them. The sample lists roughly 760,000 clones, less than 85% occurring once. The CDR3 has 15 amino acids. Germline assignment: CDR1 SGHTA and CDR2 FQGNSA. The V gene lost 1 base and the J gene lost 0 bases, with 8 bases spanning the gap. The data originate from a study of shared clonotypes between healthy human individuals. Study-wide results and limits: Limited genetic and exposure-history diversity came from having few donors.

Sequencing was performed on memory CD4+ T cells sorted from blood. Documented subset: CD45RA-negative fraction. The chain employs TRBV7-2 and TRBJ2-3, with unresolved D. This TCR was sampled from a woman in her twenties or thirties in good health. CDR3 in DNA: TGTGCCAGCAGCTTAGACTATCTTAGCACAGATACGCAGTATTTT. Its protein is CASSLDYLSTDTQYF.